The present T cell receptor beta chain was sequenced within a study of CD8 T cells in ankylosing spondylitis (dated by TCRdb to between 2016 and 2019). The study in broad terms: T cell receptor beta repertoires were profiled in healthy donors and ankylosing spondylitis patients so that disease-linked TCR variants could be found. The full study cohort was made up of over 20 ankylosing spondylitis patients and roughly 100 healthy donors. Samples of peripheral blood were taken, and for ankylosing spondylitis patients, synovial fluid was collected as well. Study-level results and caveats: Some motif variants were previously reported in synovial fluid and blood of reactive arthritis patients, suggesting common disease-initiation mechanisms. Significant enrichment of the disease-linked clones was reported in matched synovial fluid samples from ankylosing spondylitis patients. The disease-linked clones had a CD8+ phenotype and were found at relatively low frequencies in peripheral blood. Blood from ankylosing spondylitis patients appeared to be characterized by a TCR beta motif composed of about eight highly homologous amino acid variants.

The cysteine opens and the phenylalanine closes a CDR3 of 13 amino acids. The CDR3 DNA has 39 bases and is translated from base 1. CDR1 is given as SGHTA and CDR2 as FQGNSA, both from the germline V gene. V is reduced by 1 base and J by 7 bases, leaving a spacing of 10 bases between them. TCRdb names Illumina HiSeq 2500 as the instrument used. Quantitative 5'-RACE with molecular barcodes was used to prepare TCR beta libraries. The study's processing was this. To identify disease-linked TCR variants, a new computational method was used, one built on a probabilistic model of VDJ rearrangement. TCRdb reprocessing: public reads trimmed at Q25 with fastp, clones called with MiXCR, in-frame beta chains kept. Each CDR3 protein gets just one entry, which takes the most common genes and DNA from the rows behind it. V and J calls and clone size were set by TCRdb, not the authors. The sample data list 750,000 to 850,000 distinct CDR3 sequences, and approximately 10% of these were observed just once. The ten largest clones add up to about 0.49% of the sample.

This clonotype showed up just a few times. Its cognate antigen has yet to be identified. Qualities for individual bases were not recorded, and no much larger clone is one base off. The TCR comes from a male donor with ankylosing spondylitis. The specimen sequenced was blood, either unsorted or a sorted T cell fraction (not recorded which). The sequence is built from TRBV7-2 and TRBJ1-1; possibly the D gene is TRBD1, per 5 matching bases. The DNA sequence reads TGTGCCAGCAGCTTAGGAGGGACTTATGAAGCTTTCTTT. Its amino acids are CASSLGGTYEAFF.